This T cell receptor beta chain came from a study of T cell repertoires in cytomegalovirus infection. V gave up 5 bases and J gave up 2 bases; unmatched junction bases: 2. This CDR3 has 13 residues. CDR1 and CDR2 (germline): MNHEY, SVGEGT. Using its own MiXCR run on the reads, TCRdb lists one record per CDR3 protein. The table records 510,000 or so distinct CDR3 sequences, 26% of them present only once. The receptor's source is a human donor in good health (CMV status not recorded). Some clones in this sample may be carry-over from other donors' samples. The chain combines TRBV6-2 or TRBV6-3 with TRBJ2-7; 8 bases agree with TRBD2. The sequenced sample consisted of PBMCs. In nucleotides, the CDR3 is TGTGCCAGCAGTCAGCGGGGGACCTACGAGCAGTACTTC. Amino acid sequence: CASSQRGTYEQYF.